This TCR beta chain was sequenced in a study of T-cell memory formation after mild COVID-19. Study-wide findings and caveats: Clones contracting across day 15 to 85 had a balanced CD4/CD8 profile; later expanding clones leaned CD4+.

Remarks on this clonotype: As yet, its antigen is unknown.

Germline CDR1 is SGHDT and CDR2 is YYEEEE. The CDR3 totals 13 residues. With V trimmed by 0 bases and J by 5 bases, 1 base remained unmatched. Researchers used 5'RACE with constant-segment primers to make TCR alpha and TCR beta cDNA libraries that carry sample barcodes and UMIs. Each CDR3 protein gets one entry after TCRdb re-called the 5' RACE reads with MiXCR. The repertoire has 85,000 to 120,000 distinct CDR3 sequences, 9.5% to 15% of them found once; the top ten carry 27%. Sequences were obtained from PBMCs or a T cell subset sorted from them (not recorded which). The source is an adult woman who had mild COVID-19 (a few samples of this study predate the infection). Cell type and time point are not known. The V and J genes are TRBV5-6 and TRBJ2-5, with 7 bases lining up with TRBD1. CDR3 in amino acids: CASSLGQGETQYF. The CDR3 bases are TGTGCCAGCAGCTTGGGACAGGGTGAGACCCAGTACTTC.